This TCR beta chain was sequenced for a study of OX40 agonist ivuxolimab in advanced cancers. Repertoires were generated with immunoSEQ multiplex PCR, while TCRdb's copy carries only in-frame clones and drops some. The sample yields fewer than 25,000 clones, approximately 80% seen once. V lost 1 base and J lost 4, with 11 bases in between. Germline-derived CDR1 and CDR2 are MGHRA and YSYEKL. The CDR3 sequence is 16 residues long. Exclusion applied to patients with autoimmune disease history or systemic immunosuppression. The chain recombines TRBV4-1 with TRBJ1-6; D is unresolved. The sample was CD4+ or CD8+ T cells sorted from blood, taken in a trial of the OX40 agonist ivuxolimab. The sequence was obtained from an adult with an advanced solid tumor such as melanoma, head and neck, liver or kidney cancer. CDR3 nucleotides: TGCGCCAGCAGCCAAGTGATTGGAATTTATAATTCACCCCTCCACTTT. This encodes CASSQVIGIYNSPLHF.